This record looks at one T cell receptor beta chain sequence and its context. This clonotype appeared a single time. Its antigen is currently not known. Base qualities are not provided; no much larger clone lies one nucleotide away. A lone read is weak support. V ends up 5 bases short and J 8 bases short, with an unmatched junction base count of 9. As encoded in the germline V gene (reference sequence), CDR1 is MNHEY while CDR2 is SMNVEV. The CDR3 numbers 15 residues from cysteine through phenylalanine. This entry keeps only the CDR3 DNA: 45 bases, framed from base 1. This entry comes from a study of T cell repertoires in cytomegalovirus infection (dated by TCRdb to about 2019). Background for the entire study: The peptide stimulations were aimed at well-studied HLA-B-restricted epitopes as well as recently identified HLA-C-restricted CMV epitopes, whose presentation resists viral immunomodulation. Because public TCR beta signatures pointed to carriage of CMV infection together with the matching HLA type, the HLA type of each donor mattered for the analysis. What the research found in general, with its limitations: The ex vivo response was dominated by HLA-C-restricted CMV-specific TCR beta clonotypes, and the single most frequent clonotype in two of eight donors was supplied by these HLA-C-restricted clonotypes. Carriers of CMV infection plus the relevant HLA type were discriminated by the cumulative frequency of public TCR beta family members in the study cohort and in an independent roughly 370-donor cohort.

Instrument used: Illumina HiSeq 1500. The public reads were quality trimmed at Q25 with fastp and then assembled into clones with MiXCR by TCRdb, keeping productive beta chains. Rows matching on CDR3 protein sequence are summarized as one entry with the most common DNA and genes. In this sample the table shows about 70,000 distinct CDR3 sequences, 20% to 25% of which occur a single time. Roughly two thirds of the sample goes to the ten largest clones. Reading the label with the study, this specimen's treatment or condition is: in vitro stimulation with specific CMV peptide epitopes to enrich CMV-specific T cells.

The chain links TRBV27 with TRBJ1-4; 9 bases in the middle match TRBD1. The sequence was obtained from a human donor in good health (CMV status not recorded). Some clones in this sample may be carry-over from other donors' samples. The sequencing used CD8+ T cells from cultured PBMCs, collected from culture after CMV antigen stimulation. The CDR3 protein: CASSPRQGVEEKLFF. The nucleotides are TGTGCCAGCAGTCCCCGACAGGGGGTGGAGGAAAAACTGTTTTTT. This CDR3, with the reference TRBV27 and TRBJ1-4 proteins standing in past its ends, gives the full variable domain EAQVTQNPRYLITVTGKKLTVTCSQNMNHEYMSWYRQDPGLGLRQIYYSMNVEVTDKGDVPEGYKVSRKEKRNFPLILESPSPNQTSLYFCASSPRQGVEEKLFFGSGTQLSVL.